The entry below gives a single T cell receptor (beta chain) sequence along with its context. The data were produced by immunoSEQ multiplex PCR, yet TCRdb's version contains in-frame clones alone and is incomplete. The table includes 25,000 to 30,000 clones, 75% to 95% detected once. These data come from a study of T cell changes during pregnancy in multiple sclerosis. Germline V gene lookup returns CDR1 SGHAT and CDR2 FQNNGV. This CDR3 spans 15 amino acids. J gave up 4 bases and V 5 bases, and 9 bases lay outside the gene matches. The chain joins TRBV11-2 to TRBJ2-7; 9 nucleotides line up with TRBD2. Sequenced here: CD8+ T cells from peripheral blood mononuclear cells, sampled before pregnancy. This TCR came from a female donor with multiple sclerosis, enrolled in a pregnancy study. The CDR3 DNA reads TGTGCCAGCAGCCTTATAGCGGGAGAATCGTACGAGCAGTACTTC. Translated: CASSLIAGESYEQYF.